This entry is about one TCR beta chain. What antigen it recognizes has not been identified. Per-nucleotide qualities are absent, and no much larger clonotype sits a single base away. The entry originates in a study of TIL therapy for anti-PD-1-resistant metastatic lung cancer (dated by TCRdb to the early 2020s). The study in broad terms: A median age of approximately 50 years (range about 38-75) and a median tumor PD-L1 proportion score of 6% were recorded among enrolled patients. T cell receptor beta sequencing of tumor and peripheral blood served to follow clonotypes across the tumor, the expanded TIL product, and serial blood samples. The cohort was composed predominantly of lung adenocarcinoma, with several EGFR-mutant and two ALK-rearranged tumors included, and half of patients were identified as current or former smokers. Across the cohort, whole-exome sequencing showed a median non-synonymous tumor mutation burden of 1.5 mutations per megabase. Study-wide conclusions, independent of this receptor: Clonal turnover during TIL culture was high, and many clones enriched in the product were not detected in the baseline tumor, suggesting clonal contraction instead of faithful expansion. The study protocol defined all tumor marker inferences as exploratory. Compared with baseline intratumoral T cells, expanded TIL cultures were more clonal and less diverse (median clonality around 6% vs 30%, p < 0.0001). The cohort was highly selected, with more treatment-naive, never-smoker and oncogene-addicted patients than typical, limiting generalizability.

The time point label, as the study defines it: pre-treatment sample, taken before nivolumab and TIL therapy. The baseline tumor samples, taken from the same resection that was used to grow TIL, were excised metastases, most often pleural nodules or supraclavicular lymph nodes. Tumors were harvested before any PD-1/PD-L1 blockade; patients then received nivolumab, and those progressing received lymphodepletion, expanded TIL infusion and IL-2. A phase I trial run at two centers enrolled adults with stage 4 NSCLC between October 2017 and 2020. Samples came from a single-arm, open-label phase I trial of tumor-infiltrating lymphocyte therapy with nivolumab in advanced non-small cell lung cancer. For each resected tumor, portions were snap-frozen in liquid nitrogen and kept at -80 degrees C. Tumor regions of interest were chosen on H&E sections by laser-capture macrodissection, pulverized into 15 mg aliquots, and extracted with Qiagen Allprep kits.

The CDR3 runs 13 amino acids, cysteine and phenylalanine included. Just CDR3 DNA is preserved here, 39 bases in frame from base 1. The germline V gene (reference sequence) sets CDR1 to LGHDT and CDR2 to YNNKEL. V sheds 4 bases and J sheds 3 bases, leaving 10 bases between their ends. TCR beta CDR3 regions were amplified from genomic DNA with the immunoSEQ v3 hsTCRB kit using bias-controlled multiplex PCR. An Illumina NextSeq 500 was used to sequence the TCR libraries, reaching approximately 2 million read pairs at survey level or about 4.5-6 million at deep level. In the original analysis: V, D and J genes were assigned, non-productive sequences were removed, and clonality was reported by immunoSEQ Analyzer software. Repertoires were compared using productive Simpson clonality and Morisita overlap index of productive TRB rearrangements between infused TIL and blood. In its TCRdb copy, this immuneACCESS table keeps in-frame sequences only and misses some clones. Where compared with another copy, unresolved V genes explain less than half of these, and the others have no known cause. The V and J calls and clone size are taken from that table; D and trimming were inferred from the DNA. The sample table shows about 100,000 clones, and around three fifths are seen once. The ten largest clones capture approximately 11% of the sample.

Sequenced material: tumor tissue, taken at baseline. The clonotype originates from a person aged 25 to 80 with non-small cell lung cancer. The V and J segments used are TRBV3-1 (or the pseudogene TRBV3-2) and TRBJ2-7; the D gene is possibly TRBD1, with 5 bases matching. The CDR3 in this case is CASSLARDYEQYF. The bases read TGTGCCAGCAGCCTGGCCAGGGACTACGAGCAGTACTTC.